This TCR beta chain was identified in a study of blood T cell repertoires in COVID-19. V trimming: 7 bases; J trimming: 3 bases; junction bases outside the gene matches: 7. Germline assignment: CDR1 LNHDA and CDR2 SQIVND (reference sequence). This CDR3 has 14 amino acids. Profiled with immunoSEQ multiplex PCR; TCRdb holds only in-frame clones, not every one. Of approximately 80,000 clones detected, about 88% appear once; the ten largest clones hold 9.1%. The TCR originated in a human donor in a cohort sampled during active COVID-19. The specimen was peripheral blood. The rearrangement uses TRBV19 and TRBJ1-1; TRBD1 matches 8 bases. The CDR3: CASTTDRVDTEAFF. The CDR3 coding sequence is TGTGCCAGTACGACGGACAGGGTAGACACTGAAGCTTTCTTT. Using reference TRBV19 and TRBJ1-1 for the parts outside the CDR3, the full variable domain is DGGITQSPKYLFRKEGQNVTLSCEQNLNHDAMYWYRQDPGQGLRLIYYSQIVNDFQKGDIAEGYSVSREKKESFPLTVTSAQKNPTAFYLCASTTDRVDTEAFFGQGTRLTVV.